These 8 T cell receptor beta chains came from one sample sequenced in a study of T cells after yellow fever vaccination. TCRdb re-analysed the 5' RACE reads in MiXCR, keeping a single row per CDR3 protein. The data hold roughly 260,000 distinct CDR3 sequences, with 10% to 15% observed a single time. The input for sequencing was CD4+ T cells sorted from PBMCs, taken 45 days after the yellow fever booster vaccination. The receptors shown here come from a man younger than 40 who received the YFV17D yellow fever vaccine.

The DNA of the CDR3 is TGTGCCACCGGGGCTAAAAGTACTTCGGGGGAGCTGTTTTTT. Translation: CATGAKSTSGELFF. The chain employs TRBV10-3 and TRBJ2-2, with D perhaps being TRBD1 or TRBD2 (5 bases each). There are 14 residues in the CDR3. Per germline, CDR1 ENHRY and CDR2 SYGVKD. Trimming pared 10 bases from V and 8 bases from J, leaving 20 bases between.

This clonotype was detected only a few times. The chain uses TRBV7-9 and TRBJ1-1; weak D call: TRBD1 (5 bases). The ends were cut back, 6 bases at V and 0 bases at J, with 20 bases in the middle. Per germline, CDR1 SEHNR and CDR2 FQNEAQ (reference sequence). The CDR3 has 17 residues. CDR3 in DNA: TGTGCCAGCAGATTTGGAATCACAGGCTCGATGAACACTGAAGCTTTCTTT. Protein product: CASRFGITGSMNTEAFF. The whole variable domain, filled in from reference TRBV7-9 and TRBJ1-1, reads DTGVSQNPRHKITKRGQNVTFRCDPISEHNRLYWYRQTLGQGPEFLTYFQNEAQLEKSRLLSDRFSAERPKGSFSTLEIQRTEQGDSAMYLCASRFGITGSMNTEAFFGQGTRLTVV.

The DNA for the CDR3 is TGTGCCAGCAGCTTCATGCGGGAGATCTACAATGAGCAGTTCTTC. Residues: CASSFMREIYNEQFF. This rearrangement joins TRBV5-4 to TRBJ2-1, with TRBD2 identical over 7 bases. Germline-derived CDR1 and CDR2 are SGHNT and YYREEE (reference sequence). The CDR3 covers 15 residues. V lost 2 bases to trimming and J lost 3 bases; unmatched junction nucleotides: 5.

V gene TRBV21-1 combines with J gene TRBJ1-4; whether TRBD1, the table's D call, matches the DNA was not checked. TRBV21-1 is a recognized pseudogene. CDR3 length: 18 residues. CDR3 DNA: TGTGCCAGCAGCCCCCAGAGGACAGGGAGGCAAACTAATGAAAAACTGTTTTTT. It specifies CASSPQRTGRQTNEKLFF.

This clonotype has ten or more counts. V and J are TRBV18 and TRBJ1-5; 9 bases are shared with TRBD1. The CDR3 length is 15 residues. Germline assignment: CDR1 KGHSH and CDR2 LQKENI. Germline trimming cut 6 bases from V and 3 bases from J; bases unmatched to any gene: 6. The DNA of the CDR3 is TGTGCCAGCTCCTCCGGGACAGGGATCAATCAGCCCCAGCATTTT. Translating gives CASSSGTGINQPQHF.

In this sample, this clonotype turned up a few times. DNA of the CDR3: TGTGCCAGCAGCTCGCAAAAGGACTACGAGCAGTACTTC. It is translated as CASSSQKDYEQYF. The chain combines TRBV7-2 with TRBJ2-7; no definite D call. The CDR3 consists of 13 residues. V was clipped by 4 bases and J by 3 bases, with 10 bases between them. In germline, CDR1 is SGHTA, CDR2 FQGNSA.

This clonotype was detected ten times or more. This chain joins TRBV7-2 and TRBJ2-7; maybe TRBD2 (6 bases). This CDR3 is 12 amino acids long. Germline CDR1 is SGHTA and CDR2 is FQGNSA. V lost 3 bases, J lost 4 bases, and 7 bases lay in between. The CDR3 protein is CASSFAGYEQYF. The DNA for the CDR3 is TGTGCCAGCAGCTTCGCGGGGTACGAGCAGTACTTC. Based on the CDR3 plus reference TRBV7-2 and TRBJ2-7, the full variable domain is GAGVSQSPSNKVTEKGKDVELRCDPISGHTALYWYRQSLGQGLEFLIYFQGNSAPDKSGLPSDRFSAERTGGSVSTLTIQRTQQEDSAVYLCASSFAGYEQYFGPGTRLTVT.

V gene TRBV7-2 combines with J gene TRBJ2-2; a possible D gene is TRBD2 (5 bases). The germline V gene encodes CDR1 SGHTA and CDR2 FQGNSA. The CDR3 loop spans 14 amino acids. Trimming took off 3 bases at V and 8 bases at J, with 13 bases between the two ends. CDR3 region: CASSFDPGSGELFF. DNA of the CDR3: TGTGCCAGCAGCTTCGACCCGGGGAGTGGGGAGCTGTTTTTT.